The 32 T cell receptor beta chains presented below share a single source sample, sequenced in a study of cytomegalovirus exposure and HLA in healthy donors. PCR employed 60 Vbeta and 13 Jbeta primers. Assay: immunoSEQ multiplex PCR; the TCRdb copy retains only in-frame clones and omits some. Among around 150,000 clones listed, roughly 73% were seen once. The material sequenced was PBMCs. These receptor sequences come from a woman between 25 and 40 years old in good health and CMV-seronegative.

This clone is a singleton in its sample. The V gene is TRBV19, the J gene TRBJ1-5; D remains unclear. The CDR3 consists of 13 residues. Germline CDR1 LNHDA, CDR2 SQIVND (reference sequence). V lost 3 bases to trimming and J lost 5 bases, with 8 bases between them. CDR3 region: CASSMRRDQPQHF. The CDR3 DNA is TGTGCCAGTAGTATGAGGCGTGATCAGCCCCAGCATTTT.

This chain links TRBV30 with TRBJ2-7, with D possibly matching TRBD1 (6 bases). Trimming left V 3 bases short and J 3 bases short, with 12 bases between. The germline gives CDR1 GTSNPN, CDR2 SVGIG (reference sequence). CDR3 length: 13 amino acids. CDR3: CAWSGRDNYEQYF. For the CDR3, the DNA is TGTGCCTGGAGCGGCCGGGACAACTACGAGCAGTACTTC.

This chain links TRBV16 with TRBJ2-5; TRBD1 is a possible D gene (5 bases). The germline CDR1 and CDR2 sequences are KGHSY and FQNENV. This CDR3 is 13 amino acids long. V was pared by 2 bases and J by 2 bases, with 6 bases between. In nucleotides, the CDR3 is TGTGCCAGCAGCCAAGACAGTCAAGAGACCCAGTACTTC. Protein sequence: CASSQDSQETQYF.

CDR3 protein: CASSLSGDHYEQYF. CDR3 sequence (DNA): TGCGCCAGCAGCTTGTCGGGGGACCACTACGAGCAGTACTTC. The chain uses TRBV5-1 and TRBJ2-5; D is perhaps TRBD2 (6 bases). The DNA end lines up better with TRBJ2-7; the J call may be wrong. This CDR3 is 14 amino acids long. Germline V CDR1 and CDR2: SGHRS, YFSETQ.

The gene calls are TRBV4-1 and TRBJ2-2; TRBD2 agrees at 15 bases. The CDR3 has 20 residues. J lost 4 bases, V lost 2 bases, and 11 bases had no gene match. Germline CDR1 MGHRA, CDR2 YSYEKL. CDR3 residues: CASSQITGLAGGYRTGELFF. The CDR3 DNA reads TGCGCCAGCAGCCAAATTACCGGACTAGCGGGGGGGTATCGCACCGGGGAGCTGTTTTTT.

The CDR3: CASTPDFPNTEAFF. The CDR3, as DNA: TGTGCCAGCACGCCAGACTTCCCGAACACTGAAGCTTTCTTT. V and J are TRBV27 and TRBJ1-1; no clear D gene. The CDR3 covers 14 residues. Germline V gives CDR1 MNHEY, CDR2 SMNVEV (reference sequence). Trimming removed 7 bases from V and 1 base from J, with 13 bases in between.

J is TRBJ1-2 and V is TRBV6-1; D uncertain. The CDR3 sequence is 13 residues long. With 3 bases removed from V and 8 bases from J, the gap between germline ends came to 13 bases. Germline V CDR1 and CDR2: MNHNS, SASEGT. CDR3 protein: CASSEKVAGGYTF. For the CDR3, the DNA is TGTGCCAGCAGTGAGAAGGTTGCAGGCGGCTACACCTTC.

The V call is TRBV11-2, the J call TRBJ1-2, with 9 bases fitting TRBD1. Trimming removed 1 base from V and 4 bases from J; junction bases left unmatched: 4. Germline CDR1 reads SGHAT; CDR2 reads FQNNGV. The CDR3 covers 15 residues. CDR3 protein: CASSLAGQGIYGYTF. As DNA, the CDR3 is TGTGCCAGCAGCTTAGCGGGACAGGGAATCTATGGCTACACCTTC.

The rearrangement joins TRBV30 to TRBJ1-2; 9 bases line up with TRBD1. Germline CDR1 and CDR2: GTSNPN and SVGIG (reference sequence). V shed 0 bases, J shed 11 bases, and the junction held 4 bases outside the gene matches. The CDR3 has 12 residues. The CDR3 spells CAWSVGTGIYTF. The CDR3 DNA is TGTGCCTGGAGTGTTGGGACAGGGATTTACACCTTC.

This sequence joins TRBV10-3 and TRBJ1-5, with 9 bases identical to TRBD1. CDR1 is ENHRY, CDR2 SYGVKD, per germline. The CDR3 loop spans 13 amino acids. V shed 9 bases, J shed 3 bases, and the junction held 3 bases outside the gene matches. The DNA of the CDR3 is TGTGCCATAGGGACAGGGAACAATCAGCCCCAGCATTTT. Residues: CAIGTGNNQPQHF.

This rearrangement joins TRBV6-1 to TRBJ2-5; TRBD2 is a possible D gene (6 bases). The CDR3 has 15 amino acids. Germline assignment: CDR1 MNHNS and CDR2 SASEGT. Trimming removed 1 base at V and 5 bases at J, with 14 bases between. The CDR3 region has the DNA TGTGCCAGCAGTGAAGAGCCCGCGGGAAGGGAGACCCAGTACTTC. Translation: CASSEEPAGRETQYF.

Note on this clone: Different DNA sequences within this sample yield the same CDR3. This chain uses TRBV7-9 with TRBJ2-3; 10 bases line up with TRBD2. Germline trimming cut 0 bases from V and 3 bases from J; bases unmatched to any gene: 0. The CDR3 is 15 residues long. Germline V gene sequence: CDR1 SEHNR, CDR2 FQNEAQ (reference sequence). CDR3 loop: CASSLASGGTDTQYF. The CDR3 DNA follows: TGTGCCAGCAGCTTAGCTAGCGGGGGGACAGATACGCAGTATTTT.

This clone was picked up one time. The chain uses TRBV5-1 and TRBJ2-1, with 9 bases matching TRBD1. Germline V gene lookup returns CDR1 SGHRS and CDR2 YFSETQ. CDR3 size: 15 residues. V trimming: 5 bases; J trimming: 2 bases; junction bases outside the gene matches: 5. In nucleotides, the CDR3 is TGCGCCAGCAGATTCGACAGGGGGACCTACAATGAGCAGTTCTTC. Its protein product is CASRFDRGTYNEQFF.

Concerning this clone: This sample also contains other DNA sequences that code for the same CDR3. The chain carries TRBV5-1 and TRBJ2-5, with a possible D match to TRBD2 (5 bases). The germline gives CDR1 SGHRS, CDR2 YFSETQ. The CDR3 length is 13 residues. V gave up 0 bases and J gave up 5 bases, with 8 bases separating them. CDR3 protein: CASSLAPGETQYF. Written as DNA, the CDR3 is TGCGCCAGCAGCTTGGCCCCGGGGGAGACCCAGTACTTC. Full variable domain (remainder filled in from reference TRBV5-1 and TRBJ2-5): KAGVTQTPRYLIKTRGQQVTLSCSPISGHRSVSWYQQTPGQGLQFLFEYFSETQRNKGNFPGRFSGRQFSNSRSEMNVSTLELGDSALYLCASSLAPGETQYFGPGTRLLVL.

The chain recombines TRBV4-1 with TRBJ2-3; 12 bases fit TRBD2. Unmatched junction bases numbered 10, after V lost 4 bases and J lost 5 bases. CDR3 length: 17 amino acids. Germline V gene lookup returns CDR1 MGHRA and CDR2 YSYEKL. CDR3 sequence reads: CASSPSGLAGWGDTQYF. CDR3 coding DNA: TGCGCCAGCAGCCCCTCAGGACTAGCGGGGTGGGGAGATACGCAGTATTTT.

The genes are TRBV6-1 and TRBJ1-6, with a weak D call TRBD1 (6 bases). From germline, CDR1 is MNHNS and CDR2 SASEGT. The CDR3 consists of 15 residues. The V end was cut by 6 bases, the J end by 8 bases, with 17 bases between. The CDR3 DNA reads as TGTGCCAGCAGGCCCCAAACAGGGTCTCATTCACCCCTCCACTTT. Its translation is CASRPQTGSHSPLHF.

The CDR3 DNA reads as TGTGCCAGCTCAGCCGACACATATCAGCCCCAGCATTTT. This encodes CASSADTYQPQHF. The rearrangement joins TRBV18 to TRBJ1-5; D remains ambiguous. V lost 5 bases and J 5 bases, leaving 10 bases between the germline ends. This CDR3 region has 13 residues. Germline V CDR1 and CDR2: KGHSH, LQKENI.

CDR3 sequence (DNA): TGTGCCAGCAGCCCACAGGGGGTCACTGAAGCTTTCTTT. This sequence encodes CASSPQGVTEAFF. This chain uses TRBV6-6 with TRBJ1-1; TRBD1 agrees at 8 bases. CDR3 size: 13 residues. Unmatched junction bases numbered 4, after V lost 6 bases and J lost 4 bases. In germline, CDR1 is MNHNY, CDR2 SVGAGI (reference sequence).

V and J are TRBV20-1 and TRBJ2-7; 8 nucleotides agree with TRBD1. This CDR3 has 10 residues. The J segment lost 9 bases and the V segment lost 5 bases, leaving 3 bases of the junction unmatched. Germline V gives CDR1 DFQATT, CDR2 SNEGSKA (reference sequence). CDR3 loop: CSAGQGPQYF. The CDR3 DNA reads TGCAGTGCTGGACAGGGCCCGCAGTACTTC.

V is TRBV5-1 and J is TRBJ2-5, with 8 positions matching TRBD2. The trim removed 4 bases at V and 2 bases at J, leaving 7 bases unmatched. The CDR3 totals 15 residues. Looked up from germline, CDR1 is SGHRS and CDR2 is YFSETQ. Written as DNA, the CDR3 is TGCGCCAGCAGCCCCCGCGGGGGGAAACAAGAGACCCAGTACTTC. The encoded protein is CASSPRGGKQETQYF.

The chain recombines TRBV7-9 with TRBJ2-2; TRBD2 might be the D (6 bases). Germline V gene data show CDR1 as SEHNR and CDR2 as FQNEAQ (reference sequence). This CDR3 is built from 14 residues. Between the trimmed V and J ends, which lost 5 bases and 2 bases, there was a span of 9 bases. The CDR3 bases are TGTGCCAGCAGCGGGACTCTTAACACCGGGGAGCTGTTTTTT. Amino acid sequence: CASSGTLNTGELFF. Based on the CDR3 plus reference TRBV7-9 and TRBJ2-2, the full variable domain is DTGVSQNPRHKITKRGQNVTFRCDPISEHNRLYWYRQTLGQGPEFLTYFQNEAQLEKSRLLSDRFSAERPKGSFSTLEIQRTEQGDSAMYLCASSGTLNTGELFFGEGSRLTVL.

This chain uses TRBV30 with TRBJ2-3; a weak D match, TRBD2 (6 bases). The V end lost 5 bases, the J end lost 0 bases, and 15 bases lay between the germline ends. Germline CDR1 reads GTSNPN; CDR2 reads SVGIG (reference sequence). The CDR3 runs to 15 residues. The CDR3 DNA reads TGTGCCTGGTTTCGAGGAGCGGGTAGCACAGATACGCAGTATTTT. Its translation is CAWFRGAGSTDTQYF.

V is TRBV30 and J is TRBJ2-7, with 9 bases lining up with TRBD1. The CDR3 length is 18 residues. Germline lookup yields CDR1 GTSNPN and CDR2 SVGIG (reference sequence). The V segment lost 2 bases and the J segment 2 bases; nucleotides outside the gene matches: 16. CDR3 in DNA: TGTGCCTGGAGTTTTACAGGGGGCTTACGCTCTTTCCCCTACGAGCAGTACTTC. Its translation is CAWSFTGGLRSFPYEQYF.

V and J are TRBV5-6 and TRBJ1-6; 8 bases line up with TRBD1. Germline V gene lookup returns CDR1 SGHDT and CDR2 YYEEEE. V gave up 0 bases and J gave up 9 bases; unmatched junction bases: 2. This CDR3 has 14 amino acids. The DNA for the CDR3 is TGTGCCAGCAGCTTGGGGGACAGGTCTTCACCCCTCCACTTT. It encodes CASSLGDRSSPLHF.

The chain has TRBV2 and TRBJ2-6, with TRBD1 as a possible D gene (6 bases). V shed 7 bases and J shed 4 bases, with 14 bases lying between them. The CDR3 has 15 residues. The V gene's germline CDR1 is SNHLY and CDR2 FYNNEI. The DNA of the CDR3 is TGTGCCAGCAAGCCAGGGGCAGGCGGGGCCAACGTCCTGACTTTC. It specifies CASKPGAGGANVLTF.

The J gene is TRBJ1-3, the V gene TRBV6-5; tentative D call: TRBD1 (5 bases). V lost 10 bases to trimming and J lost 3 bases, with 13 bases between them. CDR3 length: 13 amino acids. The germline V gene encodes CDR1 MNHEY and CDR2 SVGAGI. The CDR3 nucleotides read TGTGCCATCGGGGGAGGACTTGGAAACACCATATATTTT. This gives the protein CAIGGGLGNTIYF.

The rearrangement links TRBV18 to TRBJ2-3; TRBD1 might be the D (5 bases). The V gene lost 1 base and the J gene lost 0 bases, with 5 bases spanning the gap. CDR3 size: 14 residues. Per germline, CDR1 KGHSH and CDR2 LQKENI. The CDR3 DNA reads TGTGCCAGCTCACCACAGGGGAGCACAGATACGCAGTATTTT. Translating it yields CASSPQGSTDTQYF.

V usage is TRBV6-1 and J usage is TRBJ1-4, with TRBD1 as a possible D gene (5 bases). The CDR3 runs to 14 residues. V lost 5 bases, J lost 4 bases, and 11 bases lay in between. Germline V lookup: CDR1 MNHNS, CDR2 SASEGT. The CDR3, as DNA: TGTGCCAGCAGTTTTGACAGACTTAATGAAAAACTGTTTTTT. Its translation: CASSFDRLNEKLFF.

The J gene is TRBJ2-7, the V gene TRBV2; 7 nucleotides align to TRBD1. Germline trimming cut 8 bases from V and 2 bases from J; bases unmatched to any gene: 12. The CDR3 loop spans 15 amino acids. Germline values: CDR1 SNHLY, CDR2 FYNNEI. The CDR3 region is CASSEEAGGPYEQYF. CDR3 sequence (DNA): TGTGCCAGCTCCGAGGAAGCAGGGGGTCCCTACGAGCAGTACTTC.

CDR3 in amino acids: CSVGVLHYSPGQLNTEAFF. The CDR3 nucleotides read TGCAGCGTTGGGGTCCTACATTATTCTCCAGGACAGTTGAACACTGAAGCTTTCTTT. V usage is TRBV29-1 and J usage is TRBJ1-1; perhaps TRBD1 as D (6 bases). V lost 4 bases and J 0 bases, leaving 27 bases between the germline ends. CDR1 is SQVTM and CDR2 is ANQGSEA in the germline V gene. The CDR3 is 19 residues long.

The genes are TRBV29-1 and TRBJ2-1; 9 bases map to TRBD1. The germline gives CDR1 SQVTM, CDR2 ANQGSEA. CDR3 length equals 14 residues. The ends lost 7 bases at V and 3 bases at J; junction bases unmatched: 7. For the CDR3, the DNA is TGCAGCGCCACCGGGACAGGGATCTACAATGAGCAGTTCTTC. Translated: CSATGTGIYNEQFF.

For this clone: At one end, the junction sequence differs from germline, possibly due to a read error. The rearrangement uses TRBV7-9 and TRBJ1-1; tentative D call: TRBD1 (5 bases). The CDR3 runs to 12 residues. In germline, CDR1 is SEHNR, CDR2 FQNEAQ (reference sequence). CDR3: CSSRPDRTEAFF. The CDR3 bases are TGTTCCAGCAGACCCGACAGAACTGAAGCTTTCTTT. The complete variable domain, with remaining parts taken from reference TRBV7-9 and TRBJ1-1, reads DTGVSQNPRHKITKRGQNVTFRCDPISEHNRLYWYRQTLGQGPEFLTYFQNEAQLEKSRLLSDRFSAERPKGSFSTLEIQRTEQGDSAMYLCSSRPDRTEAFFGQGTRLTVV.